What follows describes a single TCR beta chain. Its antigen is unknown. Profiling of TCR beta VDJ combinations and CDR3 sequences used genomic DNA as template. TCRdb ran MiXCR on the reads and lists one entry per CDR3 protein. Of some 200,000 distinct CDR3 sequences listed, around 50% are singletons. Germline V gene data show CDR1 as SGHDT and CDR2 as YYEEEE. CDR3 length: 18 amino acids. The junction had 18 bases not matched to a gene; V was cut back by 3 bases and J by 6 bases. The data belong to a study of CD8+CD57+ T cells in acquired aplastic anemia. Whole-study context: Sorted CD4+ and CD8+ cell DNA averaged 3.2 ug.

Previously, flow cytometry had revealed CD8+CD57+ cell expansion in the patients chosen for sequencing. Everyone among the patients had severe acquired aplastic anemia. General study results and limits: The number of CD8+ CDR3 sequences shared by patients and controls was under 35.

V and J are TRBV5-6 and TRBJ2-3; TRBD1 matches at 8 bases. Sequenced: sorted CD4+, CD8+, or CD8+CD57+ T cells (not recorded which) from PBMCs. The source of this sequence is a human donor with aplastic anemia. CDR3 nucleotides: TGTGCCAGCAGCTCCCTCAGGTCGGGACAGGAAATTAGGGATACGCAGTATTTT. As protein: CASSSLRSGQEIRDTQYF.